The 9 T cell receptor beta chains given below trace back to one sample, sequenced in a study of T cells in women clearing cervical HPV infection. Using immunoSEQ multiplex PCR, the repertoire was profiled, and TCRdb retains in-frame clones only, with some absent. The repertoire table contains more than 25,000 clones. The sequenced sample was blood buffy coat. The source of these receptors is a woman aged 18 to 69 with a cervical HPV16 infection that either progressed to CIN3+ or cleared (not recorded which).

In regard to this clone: The read stops 3 residues short of the end of the CDR3; the missing end is completed from the germline J gene. This chain connects TRBV4-2 to TRBJ2-7, with TRBD2 matching 9 bases. This CDR3 comprises 16 residues. Germline-derived CDR1 and CDR2 are LGHNA and YNFKEQ. Germline trimming cut 0 bases from V and 0 bases from J; bases unmatched to any gene: 3. This chain's CDR3 is CASSQDSGSPSYEQYF. Partial CDR3 DNA: TGTGCCAGCAGCCAAGATAGCGGGAGCCCCTCCTACGAG.

Remarks on this clone: The sequence runs out 3 residues before the end of the CDR3; the remainder is reconstructed from the germline J gene. This chain links TRBV7-2 with TRBJ1-4; D is possibly TRBD1 (6 bases). The CDR3 is 12 amino acids. Germline V gene data show CDR1 as SGHTA and CDR2 as FQGNSA. CDR3 loop: CASSLIQGKLFF. The CDR3 DNA, read in part, is TGTGCCAGCAGCTTGATCCAGGGGAAA. The complete variable domain, with remaining parts taken from reference TRBV7-2 and TRBJ1-4, reads GAGVSQSPSNKVTEKGKDVELRCDPISGHTALYWYRQSLGQGLEFLIYFQGNSAPDKSGLPSDRFSAERTGGSVSTLTIQRTQQEDSAVYLCASSLIQGKLFFGSGTQLSVL.

Regarding this clone: Coverage ceases 3 residues before the CDR3 finishes, and the germline J gene fills in the end. This chain links TRBV20-1 with TRBJ2-1, with 7 bases aligning to TRBD2. This CDR3 spans 15 amino acids. V lost 3 bases and J lost 3; bases outside the gene matches: 8. CDR1 is DFQATT and CDR2 is SNEGSKA in the germline V gene (reference sequence). CDR3 sequence reads: CSARPAGNRYNEQFF. The DNA read from the CDR3 is TGCAGTGCTAGGCCAGCGGGAAACCGCTACAATGAG.

The sequenced part of the CDR3 DNA is TGTGCCAGTATTCCAGGGCAAGGAGTAAACATC. This gives the protein CASIPGQGVNI. The complete CDR3 sequence is CASIPGQGVNIYTF. J is TRBJ1-2 and V is TRBV19, with D perhaps matching TRBD1 (5 bases). Sequencing ends 3 residues short of the CDR3 end; the germline J gene provides the rest. Germline CDR1 is LNHDA and CDR2 is SQIVND (reference sequence). CDR3 length equals 14 residues.

The CDR3 region is CSARETVRDSKNIQYF. The sequenced part of the CDR3 DNA is TGCAGTGCGAGGGAGACAGTTCGGGACTCCAAAAACATT. This chain joins TRBV20-1 and TRBJ2-4; tentatively, D is TRBD2 (6 bases). The read comes to an end 3 residues before the CDR3 does, leaving the germline J gene to fill in the end. The CDR3 extends over 16 amino acids. Germline CDR1 DFQATT, CDR2 SNEGSKA (reference sequence). Trimming removed 6 bases at V and 2 bases at J, with 20 bases between.

With regard to this clone: The read falls 3 residues short of the CDR3 end, and the missing part is taken from the germline J gene. The chain has TRBV20-1 and TRBJ1-1, with a weak D call TRBD1 (5 bases). V was clipped by 7 bases and J by 6 bases, with 12 bases between them. This CDR3 comprises 11 residues. CDR1 DFQATT and CDR2 SNEGSKA come from the germline V gene (reference sequence). The part of the CDR3 DNA that was read is TGCAGTGTCGCGAGGGGTTCTGAA. This encodes CSVARGSE. The whole CDR3 is CSVARGSEAFF.

CDR3 bases read: TGTGCCAGCACCGCTCCGGGGGGGCCCGAAGATACG. It encodes CASTAPGGPEDT. The full CDR3 reads CASTAPGGPEDTQYF. V gene TRBV5-6 combines with J gene TRBJ2-3; 8 nucleotides match TRBD2. The read ends 3 residues shy of where the CDR3 ends; the end is completed using the germline J gene. Germline assignment: CDR1 SGHDT and CDR2 YYEEEE. The CDR3 has 15 amino acids. V shed 6 bases and J 5 bases; nucleotides not matched to a gene: 11.

In regard to this clone: From the germline J gene comes the end of the CDR3, since the read stops 3 residues before it. The chain joins TRBV7-9 to TRBJ2-1, with 8 bases fitting TRBD2. The CDR3 spans 14 residues. From germline, CDR1 is SEHNR and CDR2 FQNEAQ (reference sequence). J was trimmed by 8 bases and V by 1 base; bases with no gene match: 4. The DNA read from the CDR3 is TGTGCCAGCAGCTTAGAGCGGGAGAGGTATGAG. As protein: CASSLERERYE. The entire CDR3 is CASSLERERYEQFF.

In regard to this clone: The sequence runs out 3 residues before the end of the CDR3; the remainder is reconstructed from the germline J gene. This chain links TRBV3-1 (or the pseudogene TRBV3-2) with TRBJ2-2; possibly TRBD2 for D (5 bases). From germline, CDR1 is LGHDT and CDR2 YNNKEL (reference sequence). This CDR3 contains 19 residues. The ends were cut back, 0 bases at V and 3 bases at J, with 20 bases in the middle. The CDR3 DNA, read in part, is TGTGCCAGCAGCCAAGATTATAGGCTAGCAGACCGAGACACCGGGGAG. The encoded protein is CASSQDYRLADRDTGE. The full CDR3 protein is CASSQDYRLADRDTGELFF.